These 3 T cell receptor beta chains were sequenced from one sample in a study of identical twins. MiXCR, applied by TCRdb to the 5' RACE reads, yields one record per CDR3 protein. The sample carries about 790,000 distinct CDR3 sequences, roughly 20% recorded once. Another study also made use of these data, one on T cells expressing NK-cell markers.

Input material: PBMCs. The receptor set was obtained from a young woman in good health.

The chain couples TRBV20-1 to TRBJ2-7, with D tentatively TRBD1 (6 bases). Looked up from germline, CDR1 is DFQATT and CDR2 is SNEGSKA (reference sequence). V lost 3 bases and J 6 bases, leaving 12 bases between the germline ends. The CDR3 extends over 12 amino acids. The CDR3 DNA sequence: TGCAGTGCTAGTGAACAGGGCGGCGAGCAGTACTTC. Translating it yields CSASEQGGEQYF.

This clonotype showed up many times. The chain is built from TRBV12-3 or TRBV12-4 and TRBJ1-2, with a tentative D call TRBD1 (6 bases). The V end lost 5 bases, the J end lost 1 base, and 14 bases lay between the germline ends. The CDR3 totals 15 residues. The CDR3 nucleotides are TGTGCCAGCAGTACCAGACAGGTTCTTAACTATGGCTACACCTTC. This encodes CASSTRQVLNYGYTF.

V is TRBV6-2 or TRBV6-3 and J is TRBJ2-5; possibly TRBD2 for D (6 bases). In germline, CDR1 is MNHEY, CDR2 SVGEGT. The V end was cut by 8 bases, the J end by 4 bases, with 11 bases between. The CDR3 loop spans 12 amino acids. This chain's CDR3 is CASRRAPETQYF. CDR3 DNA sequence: TGTGCCAGCCGGAGGGCCCCAGAGACCCAGTACTTC.